The T cell receptor (beta chain) described here comes from a study of shared T cell receptors in the human thymus. Profiling relied on immunoSEQ multiplex PCR, and the TCRdb table lists in-frame clones only, not all of them. The profile shows under 850,000 clones, approximately 88% of them singletons. The CDR3 consists of 11 residues. Trimming left V 6 bases short and J 9 bases short, with 10 bases between. Per the germline V gene, CDR1 is SNHLY and CDR2 is FYNNEI. This clone has only a few counts. These sequences were also reported in another study, on human thymus T cells. That report notes: Donation came from healthy Finnish infants having corrective surgery for congenital heart defects. During corrective heart surgery, resections were taken, and the thymus tissue came from them. Repertoires sampled from thymus and blood appeared biased in V and J gene usage.

What was sequenced was thymocytes. This receptor was obtained from a boy younger than two with a congenital heart defect. The V and J genes are TRBV2 and TRBJ2-3; maybe TRBD1 (6 bases). The DNA of the CDR3 is TGTGCCAGCAGCCACCAGGGGACGCAGTATTTT. Its translation is CASSHQGTQYF. Complete variable domain (other parts from reference TRBV2 and TRBJ2-3): EPEVTQTPSHQVTQMGQEVILRCVPISNHLYFYWYRQILGQKVEFLVSFYNNEISEKSEIFDDQFSVERPDGSNFTLKIRSTKLEDSAMYFCASSHQGTQYFGPGTRLTVL.